This TCR beta chain was recorded in a study of OX40 agonist ivuxolimab in advanced cancers. Background on the study: The dose-escalation cohort was about 86% male, with a mean age of 60 years, ranging roughly 20 to 80. Antecedent anti-PD-1, anti-PD-L1 or anti-CTLA-4 therapy was permissible, with around 40% having received some.

General study findings and limits: Individuals who were partial responders at 0.1-3.0 mg/kg had clonal expansion that ranked among the lowest. Dosing at 0.1 to 3.0 mg/kg was accompanied by clonal expansion of CD4+ and CD8+ blood T cells by week 6.

The assay was immunoSEQ multiplex PCR, and TCRdb's table has in-frame clones only and misses some. The profile shows 50,000 to 80,000 clones, roughly 86% of them singletons. Comments on this clone: Its matching antigen is unknown.

Germline CDR1 is SGHTA and CDR2 is FQGNSA. V gave up 0 bases and J gave up 3 bases; unmatched junction bases: 5. CDR3 length: 15 residues. The source material was CD4+ or CD8+ T cells sorted from blood, sampled in a trial of the OX40 agonist ivuxolimab. The V and J genes are TRBV7-2 and TRBJ2-7; 7 nucleotides match TRBD1. This receptor was identified in an adult with an advanced solid tumor such as melanoma, head and neck, liver or kidney cancer. The CDR3 bases are TGTGCCAGCAGCTTAGCGTTGGGACAGCTCTACGAGCAGTACTTC. It codes for CASSLALGQLYEQYF.